A selection of T cell receptor beta chains follows, all from one sample in a study of blood T cell repertoires in COVID-19. The assay was immunoSEQ multiplex PCR, and TCRdb's table has in-frame clones only and misses some. The table includes fewer than 500,000 clones, more than 75% detected once. The sample comprised PBMCs or T cells enriched from blood (not recorded which). The receptors here all came from a man between 25 and 39 years old who had recovered from COVID-19. Each CDR3 is given with its conserved first and last residue. Fields, in order: D gene, CDR3 length, J gene, V gene, clone size, CDR3 DNA, CDR3 protein. A D gene is named only where the DNA matches it firmly. Where a row states a size, it is once, few, many or the class of an expanded clone; other rows omit it.

NA 12 TRBJ2-1 TRBV6-5 NA TGTGCCGGGGCCCTAACATACGGGGAGCAGTTCTTC CAGALTYGEQFF
TRBD2 16 TRBJ2-4 TRBV5-1 NA TGCGCCAGCAGCCCCGGCGGGGGGGTAGGGATAAACATTCAGTACTTC CASSPGGGVGINIQYF
NA 15 TRBJ1-2 TRBV5-5 NA TGTGCCAGCAGCTTGGGGCCTTCAGGGGCCGGGGGCTACACCTTC CASSLGPSGAGGYTF
NA 13 TRBJ1-5 TRBV19 NA TGTGCCAGTAGTAGTCATAGCAATCAGCCCCAGCATTTT CASSSHSNQPQHF
TRBD2 16 TRBJ2-1 TRBV25-1 NA TGTGCCAGCAACCCTAGCGGGGGGACATATAACAATGAGCAGTTCTTC CASNPSGGTYNNEQFF
NA 15 TRBJ2-2 TRBV15 once TGTGCCACCAGCAGCCAGCCAGCGGTCGGCGGGGAGCTGTTTTTT CATSSQPAVGGELFF
TRBD2 13 TRBJ2-7 TRBV5-1 NA TGCGCCAGCAGCTTGCGGGAGGGGTACGAGCAGTACTTC CASSLREGYEQYF
NA 14 TRBJ2-7 TRBV2 NA TGTGCCAGCAGTGGACGGACAAGACCCTACGAGCAGTACTTC CASSGRTRPYEQYF
NA 15 TRBJ2-1 TRBV9 NA TGTGCCAGCAGCGTAGGACCGGGTTCCTACAATGAGCAGTTCTTC CASSVGPGSYNEQFF
NA 11 TRBJ1-1 TRBV7-2 once TGTGCCAGCCGTCTGGGGCTTAGGGCTTTCTTT CASRLGLRAFF
NA 15 TRBJ1-2 TRBV7-9 few TGTGCCAGCAGCCCAATCCCGGGGGTTGGCGATGGCTACACCTTC CASSPIPGVGDGYTF
NA 13 TRBJ1-5 TRBV12-3/TRBV12-4 NA TGTGCCAGCAGTTTCGGTAGCAATCAGCCCCAGCATTTT CASSFGSNQPQHF
TRBD1 17 TRBJ1-1 TRBV19 NA TGTGCCAGTAGTCGGGGGACAGGGGGCGTTTTCAGAACTGAAGCTTTCTTT CASSRGTGGVFRTEAFF
TRBD1 14 TRBJ1-5 TRBV29-1 NA TGCAGCGTTGAGGACAGGGAGGGAAATCAGCCCCAGCATTTT CSVEDREGNQPQHF
TRBD1 16 TRBJ1-2 TRBV5-4 NA TGTGCCAGCAGCTTGGCAGGGGGCGGAGGTAACTATGGCTACACCTTC CASSLAGGGGNYGYTF
NA 13 TRBJ1-5 TRBV11-2 NA TGTGCCAGCAGCTTAGCTTACAATCAGCCCCAGCATTTT CASSLAYNQPQHF
NA 12 TRBJ1-1 TRBV7-6 NA TGTGCCAGCAGCTTTTTCGGGACAGAAGCTTTCTTT CASSFFGTEAFF
TRBD1 17 TRBJ1-6 TRBV5-6 NA TGTGCCAGCAGCTTGACAGGGGCTAGCTCCTATAATTCACCCCTCCACTTT CASSLTGASSYNSPLHF
NA 16 TRBJ1-2 TRBV11-2 NA TGTGCCAGCAGCTTTGACCGGGAGTACTATAACTATGGCTACACCTTC CASSFDREYYNYGYTF
NA 13 TRBJ2-3 TRBV28 NA TGTGCCAGCAGCAAAACTAGCACAGATACGCAGTATTTT CASSKTSTDTQYF
TRBD1 14 TRBJ2-7 TRBV19 NA TGTGCCAGTAGTATAGCACCAGGGGGCTGGGAGCAGTACTTC CASSIAPGGWEQYF
TRBD1 11 TRBJ1-1 TRBV5-4 NA TGTGCCAGCAGCTGGCAGGGGGCAGCTTTCTTT CASSWQGAAFF
NA 17 TRBJ1-6 TRBV30 NA TGTGCCTGGAGGGCTATGGGGGGGAGTCGGGGCAATTCACCCCTCCACTTT CAWRAMGGSRGNSPLHF
TRBD1 14 TRBJ2-5 TRBV10-1 NA TGCGCCAGCGCTCCGGGACAGGAGACAGAGACCCAGTACTTC CASAPGQETETQYF
NA 15 TRBJ1-5 TRBV5-5 NA TGTGCCAGCAGCTTGGCCGGTATAAGCAATCAGCCCCAGCATTTT CASSLAGISNQPQHF
NA 15 TRBJ1-2 TRBV25-1 NA TGTGCCAGCAGTGACCGCAGGGATTTTTCCTATGGCTACACCTTC CASSDRRDFSYGYTF
NA 15 TRBJ1-5 TRBV5-1 NA TGCGCCAGCAGCTTGGACGGACAGCGCAATCAGCCCCAGCATTTT CASSLDGQRNQPQHF
NA 15 TRBJ2-1 TRBV24-1 NA TGTGCCACCGCGGGCAGCAGGGGGGATTACAATGAGCAGTTCTTC CATAGSRGDYNEQFF
TRBD2 14 TRBJ2-7 TRBV9 NA TGTGCCAGCAGCGTAGGGACTAGTGGGGGCGAGCAGTACTTC CASSVGTSGGEQYF
NA 13 TRBJ1-1 TRBV6-5 once TGTGCCAGTCTCAAGGTTCGGGACACTGAAGCTTTCTTT CASLKVRDTEAFF
NA 14 TRBJ2-1 TRBV15 NA TGTGCCACCAGCAATTCTCAGGGTTCCAATGAGCAGTTCTTC CATSNSQGSNEQFF
TRBD1 14 TRBJ2-7 TRBV7-8 NA TGTGCCAGCAGCCCCACGGGACAGAACCACGAGCAGTACTTC CASSPTGQNHEQYF
NA 15 TRBJ1-5 TRBV27 NA TGTGCCAGCAGTTTAAGTTCTCAGAGCAATCAGCCCCAGCATTTT CASSLSSQSNQPQHF
NA 14 TRBJ2-7 TRBV5-1 NA TGCGCCAGCAGCTTGGGGGAGATTCCCTACGAGCAGTACTTC CASSLGEIPYEQYF
TRBD2 17 TRBJ2-7 TRBV27 once TGTGCCAGCAGTTTTTGGCTAGGCGATGGGACTACCTACGAGCAGTACTTC CASSFWLGDGTTYEQYF
TRBD1 15 TRBJ1-2 TRBV10-3 NA TGTGCCATCAGTCGTACAGGGGAATATGACTATGGCTACACCTTC CAISRTGEYDYGYTF
TRBD1 13 TRBJ1-1 TRBV19 NA TGTGCCAGCACCCGGGACAGGGACACTGAAGCTTTCTTT CASTRDRDTEAFF
TRBD1 15 TRBJ1-1 TRBV15 NA TGTGCCACCAGCAGAGGGGGGACAGCGAACACTGAAGCTTTCTTT CATSRGGTANTEAFF
TRBD1 15 TRBJ1-5 TRBV30 NA TGTGCCTGGAGTGGACAGGGTCGTCCCGACGGACCCCAGCATTTT CAWSGQGRPDGPQHF
TRBD2 14 TRBJ2-1 TRBV30 NA TGTGCCTGGAGTGGGGGACTAGGGGCTGGTGAGCAGTTCTTC CAWSGGLGAGEQFF
TRBD1 17 TRBJ1-5 TRBV19 NA TGTGCCAGTAGTCGGGACAGGGGACCGCCGAGCAATCAGCCCCAGCATTTT CASSRDRGPPSNQPQHF
NA 15 TRBJ2-7 TRBV19 once TGTGCCAGTAGCCGGGTGAGGGGGATCGACTACGAGCAGTACTTC CASSRVRGIDYEQYF
NA 15 TRBJ1-3 TRBV3-1/TRBV3-2 NA TGTGCCAGCAGCCAGAGCCAGGCCCCCGGAAACACCATATATTTT CASSQSQAPGNTIYF
NA 14 TRBJ2-7 TRBV3-1/TRBV3-2 NA TGTGCCAGCAGCCAAGAGGGCTGGATGGGCGAGCAGTACTTC CASSQEGWMGEQYF
NA 15 TRBJ1-5 TRBV5-1 NA TGCGCCAGCAGCCGCAGCGGAATCGCTAATCAGCCCCAGCATTTT CASSRSGIANQPQHF
TRBD2 15 TRBJ2-7 TRBV6-5 NA TGTGCCAGCAGTCCCTCTAGCGGTCGAGCCTACGAGCAGTACTTC CASSPSSGRAYEQYF
NA 14 TRBJ2-1 TRBV30 NA TGTGCCTGGAGTACCCTACGGGACTTCCTCGAGCAGTTCTTC CAWSTLRDFLEQFF
NA 15 TRBJ2-1 TRBV7-2 NA TGTGCCAGCAGCTTAGCGCGGGGCCTCTACAATGAGCAGTTCTTC CASSLARGLYNEQFF